What follows is one TCR beta chain and its context. The antigen is undetermined. Looked up from germline, CDR1 is MNHEY and CDR2 is SMNVEV (reference sequence). The CDR3 is 15 residues long. This record comes from a study of graft-versus-host responses after intestinal transplantation. Study context: Recipients got multivisceral, liver-intestinal, or isolated intestinal transplants.

Clones were sequenced by immunoSEQ multiplex PCR, and TCRdb holds only the in-frame ones, with some missing. The top ten clones hold around 3.3% of a sample with under 150,000 clones, 95% of them seen once. Study-level points and caveats: HvG clone declines early post-transplant were associated with peak circulating GvH levels.

This chain connects TRBV27 to TRBJ2-2; TRBD1 aligns across 8 bases. Specimen: unstimulated CD8+ T cells sorted from spleen or lymph node cells, collected before intestinal transplant. The receptor was isolated from a human donor who received an intestinal transplant. In DNA, the CDR3 is TGTGCGATCAAGCGGGCAGGGGGCAACACCGGGGAGCTGTTTTTT. It codes for CAIKRAGGNTGELFF.